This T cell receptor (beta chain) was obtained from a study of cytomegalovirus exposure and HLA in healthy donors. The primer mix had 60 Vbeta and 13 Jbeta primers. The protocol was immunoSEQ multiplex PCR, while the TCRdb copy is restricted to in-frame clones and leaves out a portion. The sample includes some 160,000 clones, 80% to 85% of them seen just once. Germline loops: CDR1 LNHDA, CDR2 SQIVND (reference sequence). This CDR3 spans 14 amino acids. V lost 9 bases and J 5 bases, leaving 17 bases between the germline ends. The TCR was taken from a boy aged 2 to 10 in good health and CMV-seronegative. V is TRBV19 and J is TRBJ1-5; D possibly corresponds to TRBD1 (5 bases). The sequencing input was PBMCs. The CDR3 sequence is CASTTPDIYQPQHF. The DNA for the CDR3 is TGTGCCAGCACCACCCCGGACATCTATCAGCCCCAGCATTTT. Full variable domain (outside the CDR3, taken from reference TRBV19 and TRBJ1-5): DGGITQSPKYLFRKEGQNVTLSCEQNLNHDAMYWYRQDPGQGLRLIYYSQIVNDFQKGDIAEGYSVSREKKESFPLTVTSAQKNPTAFYLCASTTPDIYQPQHFGDGTRLSIL.